Shown below are 8 T cell receptor beta chains from a single sample sequenced in a study of cytomegalovirus exposure and HLA in healthy donors. The PCR employed 60 Vbeta primers together with 13 Jbeta primers. Produced via immunoSEQ multiplex PCR; TCRdb's table is partial and in-frame only. The sample consists of approximately 140,000 clones, approximately 84% of them appearing once. The source material was PBMCs. These receptors were obtained from a boy aged 2-9 years in good health and CMV-seronegative.

About this clone: Relative to the germline gene, one junction end is altered; a read error may explain this. This sequence joins TRBV7-9 and TRBJ1-4; D call uncertain. Germline CDR1 is SEHNR and CDR2 is FQNEAQ (reference sequence). The CDR3 runs to 12 residues. The CDR3 nucleotides read TGTTCCAGCAGCTCCGGTCGGGAAAAACTGTTTTTT. Encoded protein: CSSSSGREKLFF.

This chain uses TRBV7-9 with TRBJ2-3; 10 nucleotides match TRBD2. From germline, CDR1 is SEHNR and CDR2 FQNEAQ (reference sequence). V trimming: 6 bases; J trimming: 4 bases; junction bases outside the gene matches: 4. This CDR3 is 14 amino acids long. CDR3 region: CASRLAGVADTQYF. DNA for the CDR3: TGTGCCAGCAGGCTAGCGGGAGTCGCAGATACGCAGTATTTT.

V gene TRBV19 combines with J gene TRBJ2-3, with 9 bases lining up with TRBD2. V dropped 11 bases and J dropped 6; count of bases not matched to a gene: 12. This CDR3 has 14 amino acids. The germline V gene encodes CDR1 LNHDA and CDR2 SQIVND (reference sequence). The CDR3 nucleotides read TGTGCCTCCCGGGTGGCTAGCGGGGTGGATACGCAGTATTTT. Its translation is CASRVASGVDTQYF.

The chain employs TRBV11-2 and TRBJ2-1; unclear D gene. CDR1 and CDR2 from the germline V gene are SGHAT and FQNNGV. The CDR3 consists of 12 residues. Between the trimmed V and J ends, which lost 5 bases and 10 bases, there was a span of 12 bases. The CDR3 sequence: CASSAQRGEQFF. In DNA form, the CDR3 reads TGTGCCAGCAGCGCGCAGAGAGGAGAGCAGTTCTTC.

The V gene is TRBV29-1, the J gene TRBJ1-2, with D maybe TRBD1 (6 bases). V was shortened by 5 bases and J by 3 bases, with 7 bases between the two germline ends. CDR1 is SQVTM, CDR2 ANQGSEA, per germline. The CDR3 loop spans 11 amino acids. The chain's CDR3 is CSVSGDYGYTF. The CDR3 DNA is TGCAGCGTTTCAGGGGACTATGGCTACACCTTC.

The chain carries TRBV6-5 and TRBJ2-3; D call uncertain. This CDR3 region has 14 residues. In germline, CDR1 is MNHEY, CDR2 SVGAGI. Trimming took 4 bases from V and 0 from J, leaving 8 bases between them. The CDR3: CASSSTTSTDTQYF. Written as DNA, the CDR3 is TGTGCCAGCAGTTCCACGACTAGCACAGATACGCAGTATTTT.

This clone was detected only once. The genes are TRBV7-9 and TRBJ1-1; D is unresolved. V shed 5 bases and J shed 1 base, with 17 bases lying between them. Germline V lookup: CDR1 SEHNR, CDR2 FQNEAQ (reference sequence). This CDR3 has 16 amino acids. CDR3 residues: CASSQMAGRPNTEAFF. CDR3 nucleotide sequence: TGTGCCAGCAGCCAGATGGCGGGCAGGCCGAACACTGAAGCTTTCTTT.

This clone has just a few counts. The gene calls are TRBV2 and TRBJ1-1; 9 nucleotides line up with TRBD1. V gave up 6 bases and J gave up 3 bases; unmatched junction bases: 8. The CDR3 contains 15 residues. Germline V gives CDR1 SNHLY, CDR2 FYNNEI. CDR3: CASSDPGTGYTEAFF. The CDR3 bases are TGTGCCAGCAGCGATCCCGGGACAGGGTACACTGAAGCTTTCTTT.